The following is a TCR beta chain sequence with its context. Its antigen is unknown. TCRalpha along with TCRbeta cDNA was subjected to two nested PCRs lasting 16 and 9 cycles. TCRdb re-called the 5' RACE reads, yielding one record per CDR3 amino acid sequence without DNA. The sample has over 150,000 distinct CDR3 sequences, and its top ten clones hold 2.5% to 3%. This record belongs to a study of monozygotic twins with inflammatory bowel disease. Overall study results and limits: Patient-to-patient differences in immunosuppressive treatment may have added variability to the repertoires.

The CDR3 has 14 amino acids. The authors isolated total RNA from whole blood without sorting T cells. The sequenced sample consisted of blood. V and J are TRBV12-3 or TRBV12-4 and TRBJ2-7; without DNA, the TCRdb call of TRBD1 cannot be checked. The receptor was isolated from a human donor with ulcerative colitis or Crohn's disease, or a healthy co-twin of an affected twin (not recorded which). The CDR3 reads CASSPPGITYEQYF.